Listed below are T cell receptor beta chains from one sample, sequenced in a study of early T cells in non-severe SARS-CoV-2 infection. From the 5' RACE reads, TCRdb called clonotypes with MiXCR, one entry per CDR3 protein. The profile shows about 55,000 distinct CDR3 sequences, about 6.4% of them singletons. Sequenced material: whole blood, taken at baseline. These TCRs come from an adult who was a healthcare worker with PCR-confirmed SARS-CoV-2 infection or an uninfected control (not recorded which). CDR3s include the opening cysteine and the closing phenylalanine or tryptophan. The D gene is left open where the match is weak. Clone size, where shown, is once, few, many, or a class for clones that have expanded.

- TRBJ1-5 17 TRBV15 - CATSRDWGGATNQPQHF TGTGCCACCAGCAGAGATTGGGGCGGGGCCACTAATCAGCCCCAGCATTTT
- TRBJ2-3 13 TRBV24-1 many CATSDLGRDTQYF TGTGCCACCAGTGATTTGGGGAGAGATACGCAGTATTTT
TRBD2 TRBJ2-3 19 TRBV4-1 few CASSQGNAFSGSSTDTQYF TGCGCCAGCAGCCAAGGGAACGCGTTCAGCGGGAGTAGCACAGATACGCAGTATTTT
TRBD2 TRBJ2-5 17 TRBV5-4 many CASSPSGGASIQETQYF TGTGCCAGCAGCCCGAGCGGGGGGGCCTCGATACAAGAGACCCAGTACTTC
- TRBJ2-6 16 TRBV2 many CASIPRAGSGANVLTF TGTGCCAGCATTCCTCGGGCAGGCTCTGGGGCCAACGTCCTGACTTTC
- TRBJ1-6 15 TRBV5-1 - CASSSQGTRNSPLHF TGCGCCAGCAGCTCCCAGGGTACGAGGAATTCACCCCTCCACTTT
- TRBJ1-1 15 TRBV6-5 few CASSLTGPLNTEAFF TGTGCCAGCAGTCTAACAGGGCCCCTGAACACTGAAGCTTTCTTT
TRBD1 TRBJ2-7 14 TRBV28 many CASTRQGRIYEQYF TGTGCCAGCACCCGACAGGGCCGAATCTACGAGCAGTACTTC
- TRBJ2-7 13 TRBV19 few CATRRGGGDEQYF TGTGCCACAAGAAGGGGTGGGGGAGACGAGCAGTACTTC
- TRBJ2-3 11 TRBV20-1 many CSASTRGTQYF TGCAGTGCGTCGACTAGGGGTACGCAGTATTTT
- TRBJ2-5 12 TRBV6-6 - CASRRGEETQYF TGTGCCAGCAGAAGGGGGGAAGAGACCCAGTACTTC
- TRBJ2-7 17 TRBV6-6 many CASSYSGSGVTTYEQYF TGTGCCAGCAGTTACTCGGGATCAGGGGTTACTACCTACGAGCAGTACTTC
- TRBJ1-1 17 TRBV7-8 many CASSLDPRVGRDTEAFF TGTGCCAGCAGCTTAGATCCGAGGGTCGGTCGTGACACTGAAGCTTTCTTT
- TRBJ1-6 15 TRBV28 many CASSPYGSYNSPLHF TGTGCCAGCAGTCCCTATGGGTCCTATAATTCACCCCTCCACTTT
TRBD2 TRBJ2-1 20 TRBV6-2/TRBV6-3 many CASSYSPWEERGAFYNEQFF TGTGCCAGCAGTTACTCGCCCTGGGAGGAGCGGGGGGCGTTCTACAATGAGCAGTTCTTC
- TRBJ2-2 12 TRBV3-1 few CASSQDHGELFF TGTGCCAGCAGCCAAGATCACGGGGAGCTGTTTTTT
- TRBJ2-5 15 TRBV5-4 many CASSVTGGGKETQYF TGTGCCAGCAGCGTCACAGGGGGGGGGAAAGAGACCCAGTACTTC
TRBD2 TRBJ2-1 14 TRBV5-8 many CASSKLAGGHEQFF TGTGCCAGCAGTAAACTAGCGGGGGGGCATGAGCAGTTCTTC
- TRBJ2-2 13 TRBV5-6 - CASSWQNTGELFF TGTGCCAGCAGCTGGCAGAACACCGGGGAGCTGTTTTTT
- TRBJ2-5 10 TRBV29-1 - CSVSGETQYF TGCAGCGTTTCCGGAGAGACCCAGTACTTC
- TRBJ2-7 17 TRBV7-6 - CASSLGTIRDTAYEQYF TGTGCCAGCAGCTTAGGTACGATCCGGGACACAGCCTACGAGCAGTACTTC
TRBD1 TRBJ1-6 15 TRBV15 many CATSRVDRDNSPLHF TGTGCCACCAGCAGAGTTGACAGGGATAATTCACCCCTCCACTTT
- TRBJ1-1 16 TRBV30 many CAWKAGLGKGYTEAFF TGTGCCTGGAAGGCGGGTTTGGGAAAGGGGTACACTGAAGCTTTCTTT
- TRBJ2-2 16 TRBV20-1 many CSARDGSGGGTGELFF TGCAGTGCTAGAGATGGCTCAGGGGGAGGCACCGGGGAGCTGTTTTTT
TRBD1 TRBJ2-7 12 TRBV12-5 - CARGQGDYEQYF TGTGCTAGGGGTCAGGGGGACTACGAGCAGTACTTC
- TRBJ1-2 15 TRBV4-3 many CASSQGSSGLYGYTF TGCGCCAGCAGCCAAGGGTCAAGCGGGCTATATGGCTACACCTTC
- TRBJ1-1 13 TRBV18 many CASSPSSNTEAFF TGTGCCAGCTCACCATCATCGAACACTGAAGCTTTCTTT
- TRBJ2-3 16 TRBV7-2 many CASSLGGRPDTDTQYF TGTGCCAGCAGCTTAGGAGGGCGACCCGACACAGATACGCAGTATTTT
- TRBJ1-5 14 TRBV5-6 - CASSLVGNNQPQHF TGTGCCAGCAGCTTGGTAGGAAACAATCAGCCCCAGCATTTT
TRBD1 TRBJ1-5 15 TRBV6-4 many CASSEGTGVHQPQHF TGTGCCAGCAGTGAGGGGACAGGGGTGCATCAGCCCCAGCATTTT
TRBD1 TRBJ1-1 14 TRBV30 - CAWSEGQGLPEAFF TGTGCCTGGAGTGAGGGACAGGGGCTGCCTGAAGCTTTCTTT
TRBD2 TRBJ2-3 18 TRBV7-6 many CASSLEPSGGVPTDTQYF TGTGCCAGCAGCTTGGAGCCTAGCGGGGGCGTACCCACAGATACGCAGTATTTT
TRBD1 TRBJ1-1 18 TRBV4-2 many CASSPRLQGVKGNTEAFF TGTGCCAGCAGCCCCCGCTTGCAGGGGGTGAAGGGTAACACTGAAGCTTTCTTT
- TRBJ2-7 13 TRBV20-1 - CSGSGTSPYEQYF TGCAGTGGGTCGGGAACTAGCCCCTACGAGCAGTACTTC
- TRBJ2-5 13 TRBV12-3/TRBV12-4 many CASSSQGRKTQYF TGTGCCAGCAGTTCACAGGGAAGGAAGACCCAGTACTTC
- TRBJ2-5 13 TRBV29-1 many CSVHRGPGETQYF TGCAGCGTTCATCGGGGCCCGGGGGAGACCCAGTACTTC
- TRBJ2-1 11 TRBV27 few CASSPQGPSFF TGTGCCAGCAGTCCACAGGGTCCGTCGTTCTTC
TRBD1 TRBJ1-1 13 TRBV7-6 many CASSSQQGAEAFF TGTGCCAGCAGCTCACAACAGGGGGCTGAAGCTTTCTTT
- TRBJ2-3 14 TRBV13 many CASSPAPITDTQYF TGTGCCAGCAGCCCTGCGCCCATCACAGATACGCAGTATTTT
TRBD1 TRBJ1-1 13 TRBV29-1 few CSVDKGTVTEAFF TGCAGCGTAGACAAAGGGACAGTCACCGAAGCTTTCTTT
TRBD1 TRBJ1-1 15 TRBV12-3/TRBV12-4 - CASSRGTGEDTEAFF TGTGCCAGCAGCCGGGGGACAGGGGAGGACACTGAAGCTTTCTTT
TRBD1 TRBJ2-7 16 TRBV18 - CASSVGIGQGAVEQYF TGTGCCAGCTCAGTTGGGATCGGACAGGGGGCTGTCGAGCAGTACTTC
- TRBJ2-5 13 TRBV11-3 few CASSLLAGGTQYF TGTGCCAGCAGCCTGCTTGCCGGGGGGACCCAGTACTTC
- TRBJ1-6 13 TRBV18 many CASVTKLESPLHF TGTGCCAGCGTCACCAAGCTGGAGTCACCCCTCCACTTT
- TRBJ1-1 10 TRBV12-3/TRBV12-4 many CASARERAFF TGTGCCAGCGCTCGGGAGAGAGCTTTCTTT
TRBD2 TRBJ2-2 14 TRBV7-9 - CATPGGSDTGELFF TGTGCCACTCCGGGAGGATCGGACACCGGGGAGCTGTTTTTT
- TRBJ1-1 17 TRBV4-1 few CASSQEEFRTMNTEAFF TGCGCCAGCAGCCAAGAAGAATTCCGGACAATGAACACTGAAGCTTTCTTT
- TRBJ1-1 13 TRBV4-3 many CASSQVANTEAFF TGCGCCAGCAGCCAAGTCGCGAACACTGAAGCTTTCTTT
- TRBJ2-1 15 TRBV29-1 - CSVGGEGRSYNEQFF TGCAGCGTTGGGGGTGAGGGCCGTTCCTACAATGAGCAGTTCTTC
- TRBJ2-1 15 TRBV19 many CASSGGVPSYNEQFF TGTGCCAGTAGTGGCGGGGTTCCGTCCTACAATGAGCAGTTCTTC
- TRBJ1-2 13 TRBV4-3 - CASSLGSRYGYTF TGCGCCAGCAGCCTAGGGAGTCGCTATGGCTACACCTTC
- TRBJ2-3 11 TRBV29-1 - CSVARGGTQYF TGCAGCGTTGCCAGGGGGGGTACGCAGTATTTT
- TRBJ1-6 18 TRBV27 many CASSLGPPGISYNSPLHF TGTGCCAGCAGTTTAGGTCCGCCAGGGATCTCCTATAATTCACCCCTCCACTTT
TRBD1 TRBJ2-1 14 TRBV10-1 - CASSDQDRGNEQFF TGCGCCAGCAGCGACCAGGACAGGGGCAATGAGCAGTTCTTC
TRBD1 TRBJ1-2 14 TRBV20-1 many CSATVGQSFYGYTF TGCAGTGCTACAGTGGGACAGTCATTCTATGGCTACACCTTC